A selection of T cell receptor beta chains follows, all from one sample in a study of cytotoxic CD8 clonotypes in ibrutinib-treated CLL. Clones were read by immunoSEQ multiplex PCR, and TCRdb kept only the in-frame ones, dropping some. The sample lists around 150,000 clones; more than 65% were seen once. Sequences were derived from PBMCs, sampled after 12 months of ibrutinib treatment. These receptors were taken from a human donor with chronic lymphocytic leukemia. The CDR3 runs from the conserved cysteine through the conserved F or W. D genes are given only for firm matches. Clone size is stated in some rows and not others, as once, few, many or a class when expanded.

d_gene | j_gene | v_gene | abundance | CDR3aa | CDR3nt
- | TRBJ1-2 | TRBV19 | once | CASTPTYREGWGYTF | TGTGCCAGTACCCCGACCTACAGGGAGGGTTGGGGCTACACCTTC
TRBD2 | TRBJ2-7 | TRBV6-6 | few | CASSNTKSGGAYEQYF | TGTGCCAGCAGTAACACCAAAAGCGGGGGGGCCTACGAGCAGTACTTC
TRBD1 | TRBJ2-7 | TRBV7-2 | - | CASSLAGQGVSEQYF | TGTGCCAGCAGCTTAGCGGGACAGGGAGTAAGCGAGCAGTACTTC
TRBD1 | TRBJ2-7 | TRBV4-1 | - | CASSPGTGKYEQYF | TGCGCCAGCAGCCCGGGGACAGGGAAGTACGAGCAGTACTTC
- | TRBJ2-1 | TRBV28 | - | CASSSPSGIRTNEQFF | TGTGCCAGCAGTTCCCCCTCAGGGATACGCACCAATGAGCAGTTCTTC
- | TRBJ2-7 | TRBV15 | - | CATSREQVETYEQYF | TGTGCCACCAGCAGAGAACAGGTGGAAACCTACGAGCAGTACTTC
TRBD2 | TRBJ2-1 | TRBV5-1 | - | CASSLAGTSGLNEQFF | TGCGCCAGCAGCTTGGCCGGGACTAGCGGTTTGAATGAGCAGTTCTTC
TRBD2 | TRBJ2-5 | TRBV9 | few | CASSVGWTSGRAETQYF | TGTGCCAGCAGCGTAGGATGGACTAGCGGGAGGGCCGAGACCCAGTACTTC
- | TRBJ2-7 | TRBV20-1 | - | CSARVRDEQYF | TGCAGTGCTAGGGTCAGGGACGAGCAGTACTTC
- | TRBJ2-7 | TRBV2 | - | CASSPQGGSLYEQYF | TGTGCCAGCAGCCCTCAGGGGGGGAGCCTTTACGAGCAGTACTTC
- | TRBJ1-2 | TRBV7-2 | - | CASSEIGQNYGYTF | TGTGCCAGCAGCGAAATCGGACAGAACTATGGCTACACCTTC
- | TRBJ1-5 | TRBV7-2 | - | CASSFGGSSNQPQHF | TGTGCCAGCAGCTTTGGGGGGTCCAGCAATCAGCCCCAGCATTTT
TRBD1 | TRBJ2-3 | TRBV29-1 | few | CSGGQGATDTQYF | TGCAGCGGCGGACAGGGGGCAACAGATACGCAGTATTTT
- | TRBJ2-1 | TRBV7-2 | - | CASRGGGRILNEQFF | TGTGCCAGCCGGGGCGGCGGACGGATCCTTAATGAGCAGTTCTTC
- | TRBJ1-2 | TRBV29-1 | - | CSVDGSPNYGYTF | TGCAGCGTTGATGGATCCCCTAACTATGGCTACACCTTC
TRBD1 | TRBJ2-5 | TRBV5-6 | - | CASSLPGQGTGTQYF | TGTGCCAGCAGCTTGCCCGGACAGGGCACCGGGACCCAGTACTTC
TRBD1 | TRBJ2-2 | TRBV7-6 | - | CASSTRQGRGTGELFF | TGTGCCAGCAGCACACGACAGGGCCGGGGCACCGGGGAGCTGTTTTTT
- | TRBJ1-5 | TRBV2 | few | CASSEVTGSNQPQHF | TGTGCCAGCAGTGAGGTGACAGGTAGCAATCAGCCCCAGCATTTT
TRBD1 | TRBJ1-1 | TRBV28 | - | CASSSAAGTGGSAEAFF | TGTGCCAGCAGTTCAGCAGCCGGGACAGGGGGCAGTGCTGAAGCTTTCTTT
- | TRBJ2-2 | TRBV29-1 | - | CSVLELQGGELFF | TGCAGCGTCCTCGAACTTCAGGGTGGGGAGCTGTTTTTT
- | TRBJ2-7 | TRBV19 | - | CASSIDWSRVYEQYF | TGTGCCAGTAGTATAGATTGGAGCAGGGTCTACGAGCAGTACTTC
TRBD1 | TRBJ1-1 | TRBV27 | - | CASSLATGWKPEAFF | TGTGCCAGCAGTTTAGCGACAGGGTGGAAGCCTGAAGCTTTCTTT
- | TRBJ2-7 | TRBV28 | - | CASSGPNSYEQYF | TGTGCCAGCTCCGGACCGAACTCCTACGAGCAGTACTTC
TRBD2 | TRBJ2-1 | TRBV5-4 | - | CASSAWGLAASYNEQFF | TGTGCCAGCAGCGCGTGGGGACTAGCGGCCTCCTACAATGAGCAGTTCTTC
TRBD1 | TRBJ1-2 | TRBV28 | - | CASSIQGFYGYTF | TGTGCCAGCAGTATACAGGGGTTCTATGGCTACACCTTC
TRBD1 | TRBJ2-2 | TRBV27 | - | CASRRGQGNTGELFF | TGTGCCAGCAGGCGGGGACAGGGTAACACCGGGGAGCTGTTTTTT
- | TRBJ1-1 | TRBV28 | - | CASRPHPATMNTEAFF | TGTGCCAGCAGACCACACCCCGCGACCATGAACACTGAAGCTTTCTTT
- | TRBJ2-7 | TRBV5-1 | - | CASTWQGGSAEQYF | TGCGCCAGCACCTGGCAGGGTGGGTCTGCCGAGCAGTACTTC
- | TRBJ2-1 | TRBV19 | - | CASKGGEQFF | TGTGCCAGTAAAGGAGGTGAGCAGTTCTTC
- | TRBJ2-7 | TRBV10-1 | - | CASRWGTPYEQYF | TGCGCCAGCAGATGGGGGACCCCCTACGAGCAGTACTTC
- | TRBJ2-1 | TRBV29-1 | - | CSVSGNNEQFF | TGCAGCGTCTCGGGGAACAATGAGCAGTTCTTC
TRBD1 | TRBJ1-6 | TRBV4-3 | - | CASSQAPGRGTAPSPLHF | TGCGCCAGCAGCCAAGCCCCGGGGAGGGGGACAGCCCCTTCACCCCTCCACTTT
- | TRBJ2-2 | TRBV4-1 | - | CASSQSGGGMMTGELFF | TGCGCCAGCAGCCAAAGTGGGGGTGGGATGATGACCGGGGAGCTGTTTTTT
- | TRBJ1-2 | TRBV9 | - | CASSELPGLTGNYGYTF | TGTGCCAGCAGCGAACTCCCAGGGCTCACAGGAAACTATGGCTACACCTTC
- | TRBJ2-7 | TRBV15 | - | CATSRGGSGAYEQYF | TGTGCCACCAGCAGAGGAGGGTCGGGGGCCTACGAGCAGTACTTC
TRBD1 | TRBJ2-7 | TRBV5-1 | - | CASSPGTGRVEQYF | TGCGCCAGCAGCCCCGGGACAGGGAGAGTTGAGCAGTACTTC
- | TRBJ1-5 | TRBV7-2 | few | CASSFGMNAQPQHF | TGTGCCAGCAGCTTCGGGATGAACGCCCAGCCCCAGCATTTT
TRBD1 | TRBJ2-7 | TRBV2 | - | CASSLGTGGGEQYF | TGTGCCAGCAGTTTAGGGACAGGGGGGGGCGAGCAGTACTTC
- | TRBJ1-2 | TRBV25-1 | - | CASSYDRGYGYTF | TGTGCCAGCAGTTACGACCGGGGCTATGGCTACACCTTC
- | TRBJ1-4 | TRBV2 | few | CASSGPGSATNEKLFF | TGTGCCAGCAGTGGGCCAGGCTCCGCAACTAATGAAAAACTGTTTTTT
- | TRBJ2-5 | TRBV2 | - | CASSEAHSLGATQYF | TGTGCCAGCAGTGAAGCGCACTCACTTGGCGCGACCCAGTACTTC
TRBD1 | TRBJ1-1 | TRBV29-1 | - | CSVRISTGVNTEAFF | TGCAGCGTTCGGATATCTACAGGGGTGAACACTGAAGCTTTCTTT
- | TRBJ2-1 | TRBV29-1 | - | CSVAPSSIRYNEQFF | TGCAGCGTTGCGCCGTCTTCGATCCGCTACAATGAGCAGTTCTTC
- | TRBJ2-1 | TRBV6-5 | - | CASTGNYYNEQFF | TGTGCCAGCACCGGTAACTACTACAATGAGCAGTTCTTC
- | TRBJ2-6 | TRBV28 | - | CASSSGANVLTF | TGTGCCAGCAGTTCTGGGGCCAACGTCCTGACTTTC
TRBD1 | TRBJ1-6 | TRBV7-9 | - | CASSLPGQGSSYNSPLHF | TGTGCCAGCAGCTTACCGGGACAGGGGAGCTCCTATAATTCACCCCTCCACTTT
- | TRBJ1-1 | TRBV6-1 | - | CASSENRVWGEAFF | TGTGCCAGCAGTGAAAACAGGGTTTGGGGTGAAGCTTTCTTT
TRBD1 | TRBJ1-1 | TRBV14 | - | CASSPLGQADTEAFF | TGTGCCAGCAGCCCTCTCGGACAGGCCGACACTGAAGCTTTCTTT
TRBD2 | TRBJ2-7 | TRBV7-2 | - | CASSLTSGYEQYF | TGTGCCAGCAGCTTAACTAGCGGGTACGAGCAGTACTTC
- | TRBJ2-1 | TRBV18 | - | CASSPRLGDLNNEQFF | TGTGCCAGCTCACCACGGCTGGGAGACTTGAACAATGAGCAGTTCTTC
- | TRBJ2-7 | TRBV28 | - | CASSSSYEQYF | TGTGCCAGCAGCTCCTCCTACGAGCAGTACTTC
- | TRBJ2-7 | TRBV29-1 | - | CSVALDRSSYEQYF | TGCAGCGTTGCCCTCGACAGGAGCTCCTACGAGCAGTACTTC
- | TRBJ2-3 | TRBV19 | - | CASSDSGRGLTDTQYF | TGTGCCAGTAGTGATTCGGGCAGGGGACTCACAGATACGCAGTATTTT
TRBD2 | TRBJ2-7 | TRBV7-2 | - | CASSRTSGSYEQYF | TGTGCCAGCAGCAGGACTAGCGGGAGTTACGAGCAGTACTTC
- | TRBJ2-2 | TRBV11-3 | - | CASSPPGQYTGELFF | TGTGCCAGCAGCCCACCCGGGCAGTACACCGGGGAGCTGTTTTTT
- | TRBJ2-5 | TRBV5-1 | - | CASSLGSQETQYF | TGCGCCAGCAGCTTGGGGAGCCAAGAGACCCAGTACTTC
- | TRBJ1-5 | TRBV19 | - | CASSISTGFYQPQHF | TGTGCCAGTAGTATATCAACAGGATTCTATCAGCCCCAGCATTTT
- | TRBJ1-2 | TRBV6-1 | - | CASKEQAVGGYTF | TGTGCCAGCAAAGAACAGGCGGTGGGTGGCTACACCTTC
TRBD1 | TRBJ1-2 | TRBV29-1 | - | CSVEGDRVYGYTF | TGCAGCGTTGAGGGGGACAGGGTGTATGGCTACACCTTC